These T cell receptor beta chains were read from a single sample in a study of blood T cell repertoires in COVID-19. Profiled with immunoSEQ multiplex PCR; TCRdb holds only in-frame clones, not every one. The data show about 210,000 clones, with around nine tenths seen just once and under 5.5% held by the top ten. The sequenced sample consisted of peripheral blood. The source is a woman in her thirties or forties with acute or convalescent COVID-19. Both conserved end residues are part of each CDR3. The D gene is left open where the match is weak. Only part of the rows carry a size: once, few, many, or a class if the clone is expanded.

TRBJ2-5	TRBV4-1	TRBD2	once	TGCGCCAGCAGCCAAGAGAGGATACGGGACTACCCCAGGGAGACCCAGTACTTC	CASSQERIRDYPRETQYF
TRBJ2-3	TRBV10-3	NA	few	TGTGCCTTCAAACCTGAACACACAGATACGCAGTATTTT	CAFKPEHTDTQYF
TRBJ2-5	TRBV6-4	TRBD2	few	TGTGCCAGCGCGGCAGCGGGAGACCAAGAGACCCAGTACTTC	CASAAAGDQETQYF
TRBJ1-1	TRBV20-1	NA	NA	TGCAGTGCTAGAGAACAGACTGAAGCTTTCTTT	CSAREQTEAFF
TRBJ2-2	TRBV5-1	NA	once	TGCGCCAGCAGCTTGGAGGTACAGGGTTCTATCGTGACCGGGGAGCTGTTTTTT	CASSLEVQGSIVTGELFF
TRBJ2-1	TRBV7-6	NA	NA	TGTGCCAGCAGCTTACGTGTGACAGATAGCTACAATGAGCAGTTCTTC	CASSLRVTDSYNEQFF
TRBJ1-3	TRBV12-3/TRBV12-4	NA	NA	TGTGCCAGCAGGCGGGGTGATGGAAACACCATATATTTT	CASRRGDGNTIYF
TRBJ1-4	TRBV11-2	NA	once	TGTGCCAGCAGCTTAGAAGCGGCAACTAATGAAAAACTGTTTTTT	CASSLEAATNEKLFF
TRBJ2-5	TRBV11-2	NA	NA	TGTGCCAGCAGGGGGCTCCAGGGTCGAATTACCCAGTACTTC	CASRGLQGRITQYF
TRBJ1-3	TRBV7-2	NA	NA	TGTGCCAGCAGCACATACCAGGGAAACACCATATATTTT	CASSTYQGNTIYF
TRBJ2-5	TRBV2	TRBD2	few	TGTGCCAGCACTCCGCGGGGCGGGGGGGGTCCAGAGACCCAGTACTTC	CASTPRGGGGPETQYF
TRBJ2-1	TRBV6-2/TRBV6-3	TRBD2	once	TGTGCCAGCAGTTACTCGGTAGCGGGGGGGTACAATGAGCAGTTCTTC	CASSYSVAGGYNEQFF
TRBJ2-3	TRBV27	TRBD2	few	TGTGCCAGCAGTTTCCGGGTAGCGGGGGGGGCAGATACGCAGTATTTT	CASSFRVAGGADTQYF
TRBJ1-2	TRBV24-1	NA	NA	TGTGCCACCAGCGAGCAGGGGTTCTATGGCTACACCTTC	CATSEQGFYGYTF
TRBJ2-3	TRBV18	TRBD1	NA	TGTGCCAGCTCACCACCGTTGGCCCGGACAGGAGTCACAGATACGCAGTATTTT	CASSPPLARTGVTDTQYF
TRBJ1-1	TRBV9	NA	NA	TGTGCCAGCAGCGTAGTGGAAGGGGAGAACACTGAAGCTTTCTTT	CASSVVEGENTEAFF
TRBJ2-6	TRBV30	NA	NA	TGTGCCTGGAGGAGGGTGGGCCCTGGGGCCAACGTCCTGACTTTC	CAWRRVGPGANVLTF
TRBJ1-1	TRBV24-1	NA	NA	TGTGCCACCAGTGACGAAACTCAACAGCCCTTGAACACTGAAGCTTTCTTT	CATSDETQQPLNTEAFF
TRBJ2-3	TRBV2	NA	NA	TGTGCCAGCAGTGAGCGGGGCAGGGAGGTTGCAGATACGCAGTATTTT	CASSERGREVADTQYF
TRBJ1-1	TRBV2	NA	NA	TGTGCCAGCAGTGACAGGGCAGGGCTGGGCACTGAAGCTTTCTTT	CASSDRAGLGTEAFF
TRBJ1-5	TRBV30	TRBD1	once	TGTGCCTGCGGACAGGGAGGACAGCCCCAGCATTTT	CACGQGGQPQHF
TRBJ1-1	TRBV6-5	NA	NA	TGTGCCACCTTCGCAGGGGTGAACACTGAAGCTTTCTTT	CATFAGVNTEAFF
TRBJ1-2	TRBV4-1	NA	NA	TGCGCCAGCAGCCAACCCGAAGGACAGATCGGCGCGTTGGGGTACACCTTC	CASSQPEGQIGALGYTF
TRBJ2-1	TRBV4-1	NA	NA	TGCGCCAGCAGCCAAGACACAGGGTTGGGAAGGAATGAGCAGTTCTTC	CASSQDTGLGRNEQFF
TRBJ1-1	TRBV5-6	NA	NA	TGTGCCAGCAGCTCGCCTAGCCGGGCGTGGGGTGAAGCTTTCTTT	CASSSPSRAWGEAFF
TRBJ1-2	TRBV5-6	NA	once	TGTGCCAGCAGCTTGCGGACAGACTATGGCTACACCTTC	CASSLRTDYGYTF
TRBJ2-3	TRBV4-2	NA	NA	TGTGCCAGCAGCCAATTGGCGGGATCTAGCACAGATACGCAGTATTTT	CASSQLAGSSTDTQYF
TRBJ1-2	TRBV27	TRBD1	NA	TGTGCCAGCAGTTCCCGGGACAGCTTTAGAGGGTACTATGGCTACACCTTC	CASSSRDSFRGYYGYTF